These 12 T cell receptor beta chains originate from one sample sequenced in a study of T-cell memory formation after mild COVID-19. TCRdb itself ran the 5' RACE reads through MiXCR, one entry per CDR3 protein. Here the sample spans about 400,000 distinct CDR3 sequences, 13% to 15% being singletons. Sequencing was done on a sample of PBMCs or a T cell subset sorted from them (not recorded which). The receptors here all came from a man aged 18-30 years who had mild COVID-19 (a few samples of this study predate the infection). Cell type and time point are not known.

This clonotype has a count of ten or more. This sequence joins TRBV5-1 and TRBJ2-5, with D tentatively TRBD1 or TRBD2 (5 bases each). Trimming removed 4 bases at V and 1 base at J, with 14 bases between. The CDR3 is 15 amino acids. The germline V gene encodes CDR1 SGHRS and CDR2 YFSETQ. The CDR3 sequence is CASSPRAGTQETQYF. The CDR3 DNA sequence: TGCGCCAGCAGCCCCCGAGCAGGGACCCAAGAGACCCAGTACTTC.

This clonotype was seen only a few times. The CDR3 here is CASRQPGRTTGELFF. CDR3 sequence (DNA): TGTGCCAGCAGGCAACCGGGGAGAACCACCGGGGAGCTGTTTTTT. The chain recombines TRBV28 with TRBJ2-2; a weak D match, TRBD2 (5 bases). V gave up 6 bases and J gave up 4 bases, with 15 bases separating them. The CDR3 is 15 residues long. The V gene's germline CDR1 is MDHEN and CDR2 SYDVKM.

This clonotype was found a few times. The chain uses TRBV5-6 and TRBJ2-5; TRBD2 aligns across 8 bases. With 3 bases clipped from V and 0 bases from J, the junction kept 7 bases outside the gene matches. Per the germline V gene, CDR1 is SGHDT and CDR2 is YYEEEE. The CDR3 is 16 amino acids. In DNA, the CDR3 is TGTGCCAGCAGCTCGCTGGGAGCGGGGGACCAAGAGACCCAGTACTTC. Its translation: CASSSLGAGDQETQYF.

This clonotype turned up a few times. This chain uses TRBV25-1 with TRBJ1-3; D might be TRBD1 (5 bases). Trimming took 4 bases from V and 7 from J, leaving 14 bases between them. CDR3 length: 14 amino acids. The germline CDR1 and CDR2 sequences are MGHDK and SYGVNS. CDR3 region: CASSAGPIANTIYF. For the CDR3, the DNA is TGTGCCAGCAGTGCGGGACCTATCGCTAACACCATATATTTT.

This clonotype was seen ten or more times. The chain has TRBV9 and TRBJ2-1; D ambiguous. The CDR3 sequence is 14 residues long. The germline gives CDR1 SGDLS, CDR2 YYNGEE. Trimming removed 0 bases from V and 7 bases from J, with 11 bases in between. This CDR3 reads CASSVEGTVNEQFF. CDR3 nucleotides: TGTGCCAGCAGCGTAGAGGGCACAGTGAATGAGCAGTTCTTC.

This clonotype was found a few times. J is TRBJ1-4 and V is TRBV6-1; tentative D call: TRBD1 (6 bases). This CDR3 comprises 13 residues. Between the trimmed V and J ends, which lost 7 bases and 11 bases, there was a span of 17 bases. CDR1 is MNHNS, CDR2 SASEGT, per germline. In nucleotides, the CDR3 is TGTGCCAGCAAGGGGGGACCGACTGGGAAACTGTTTTTT. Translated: CASKGGPTGKLFF.

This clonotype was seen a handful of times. The DNA for the CDR3 is TGTGCCAGCAGTTTAGCGGACAGGTATATAGGGGCTTTCTTT. This translates into CASSLADRYIGAFF. The chain employs TRBV28 and TRBJ1-1; 7 nucleotides match TRBD1. The CDR3 is 14 residues long. Germline V gene lookup returns CDR1 MDHEN and CDR2 SYDVKM. The trim removed 2 bases at V and 11 bases at J, leaving 11 bases unmatched.

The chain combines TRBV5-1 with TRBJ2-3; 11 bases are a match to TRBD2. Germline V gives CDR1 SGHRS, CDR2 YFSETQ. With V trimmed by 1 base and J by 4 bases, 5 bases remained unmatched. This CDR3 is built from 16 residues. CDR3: CASSLTSGGVADTQYF. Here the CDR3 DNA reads TGCGCCAGCAGCTTGACTAGCGGGGGCGTGGCAGATACGCAGTATTTT.

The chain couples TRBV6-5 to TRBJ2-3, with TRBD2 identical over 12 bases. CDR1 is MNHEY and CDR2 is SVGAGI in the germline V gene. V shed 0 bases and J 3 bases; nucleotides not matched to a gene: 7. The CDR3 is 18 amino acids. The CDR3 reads CASSYSSGTSGSTDTQYF. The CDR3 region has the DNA TGTGCCAGCAGTTACTCCTCAGGGACTAGCGGGTCGACAGATACGCAGTATTTT.

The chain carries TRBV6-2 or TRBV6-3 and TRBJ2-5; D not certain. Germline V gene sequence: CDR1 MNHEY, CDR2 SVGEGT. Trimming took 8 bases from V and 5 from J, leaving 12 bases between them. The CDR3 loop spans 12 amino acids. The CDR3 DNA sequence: TGTGCCAGCGGTGTAGGGTTGGAGACCCAGTACTTC. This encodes CASGVGLETQYF.

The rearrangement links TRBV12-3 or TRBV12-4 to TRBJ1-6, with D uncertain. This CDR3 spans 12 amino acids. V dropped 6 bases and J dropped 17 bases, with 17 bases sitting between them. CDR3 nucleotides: TGTGCCAGCAGGGCGCCCTCGGGGAGAGTCCACTTT. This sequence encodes CASRAPSGRVHF.

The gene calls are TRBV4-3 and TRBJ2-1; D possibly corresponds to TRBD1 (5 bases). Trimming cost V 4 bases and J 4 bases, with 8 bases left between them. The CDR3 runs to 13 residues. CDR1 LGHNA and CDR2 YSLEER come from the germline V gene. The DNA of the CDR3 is TGCGCCAGCAGCCCTAGACAGTACAATGAGCAGTTCTTC. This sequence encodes CASSPRQYNEQFF.